These 9 T cell receptor beta chains came from one sample sequenced in a study of blood T cell repertoires in COVID-19. Libraries were prepared by immunoSEQ multiplex PCR; TCRdb keeps only in-frame clonotypes and omits some of them. Of around 500,000 clones detected, roughly nine tenths appear once; the ten largest clones hold approximately 8%. The sequenced sample was PBMCs or T cells enriched from blood (not recorded which). The source is a woman in her sixties who had recovered from COVID-19.

The rearrangement uses TRBV6-6 and TRBJ1-5, with D perhaps TRBD1 (5 bases). The germline gives CDR1 MNHNY, CDR2 SVGAGI (reference sequence). CDR3 length: 15 amino acids. Between the trimmed V and J ends, which lost 2 bases and 0 bases, there was a span of 8 bases. CDR3 loop: CASSYKGNSNQPQHF. CDR3 bases: TGTGCCAGCAGTTACAAGGGGAATAGCAATCAGCCCCAGCATTTT.

This clone was observed a single time. The chain is built from TRBV2 and TRBJ1-2; unclear D gene. Germline V gene sequence: CDR1 SNHLY, CDR2 FYNNEI. The V and J ends lost 7 bases and 4 bases respectively, with 10 bases between them. The CDR3 has 12 residues. CDR3 DNA sequence: TGTGCCAGCAAGGAGGGCAGCTATGGCTACACCTTC. Translating gives CASKEGSYGYTF.

V usage is TRBV9 and J usage is TRBJ1-3, with unresolved D. Germline V lookup: CDR1 SGDLS, CDR2 YYNGEE. Trimming removed 3 bases at V and 4 bases at J, with 11 bases between. The length of the CDR3 is 14 residues. The CDR3 region has the DNA TGTGCCAGCAGCGGAGAGGGAGCCGGAAACACCATATATTTT. It is translated as CASSGEGAGNTIYF.

This sequence joins TRBV27 and TRBJ1-5; 7 bases map to TRBD1. The germline V gene has CDR1 MNHEY and CDR2 SMNVEV (reference sequence). Germline trimming cut 4 bases from V and 2 bases from J; bases unmatched to any gene: 5. The CDR3 length is 15 residues. The CDR3 bases are TGTGCCAGCAGTTCCCCCGGGACAGGCAATCAGCCCCAGCATTTT. Amino acids: CASSSPGTGNQPQHF.

This chain uses TRBV7-2 with TRBJ2-5; 11 positions agree with TRBD2. V lost 3 bases and J lost 13; bases outside the gene matches: 10. CDR1 SGHTA and CDR2 FQGNSA come from the germline V gene. This CDR3 is 14 amino acids long. CDR3 residues: CASSFGTSGTPWYF. The CDR3 coding sequence is TGTGCCAGCAGCTTCGGGACTAGCGGTACCCCATGGTACTTC.

The chain uses TRBV3-1 (or the pseudogene TRBV3-2) and TRBJ2-3; TRBD2 matches 7 bases. The CDR3 totals 13 residues. Trimming cost V 6 bases and J 2 bases; bases outside gene matches: 2. Germline assignment: CDR1 LGHDT and CDR2 YNNKEL (reference sequence). The CDR3 DNA reads as TGTGCCAGCAGTCGGGACTACACAGATACGCAGTATTTT. Translated: CASSRDYTDTQYF.

V is TRBV9 and J is TRBJ2-3; no clear D. From germline, CDR1 is SGDLS and CDR2 YYNGEE. The V end lost 4 bases, the J end lost 6 bases, and 15 bases lay between the germline ends. The CDR3 spans 14 residues. The CDR3 protein is CASSPPADGDTQYF. CDR3 nucleotides: TGTGCCAGCAGCCCCCCCGCAGACGGGGATACGCAGTATTTT.

This chain uses TRBV5-1 with TRBJ1-2; D gene uncertain. V was pared by 0 bases and J by 4 bases, with 7 bases between. CDR3 length: 13 amino acids. Per germline, CDR1 SGHRS and CDR2 YFSETQ. As DNA, the CDR3 is TGCGCCAGCAGCTTGGATTTTATCTATGGCTACACCTTC. This translates into CASSLDFIYGYTF.

In nucleotides, the CDR3 is TGTGCCAGCAGCCCCTTCGGTGGGGCCAACGTCCTGACTTTC. As protein: CASSPFGGANVLTF. The rearrangement joins TRBV9 to TRBJ2-6; D unresolved. The V gene lost 4 bases and the J gene lost 3 bases, with 8 bases spanning the gap. CDR1 is SGDLS and CDR2 is YYNGEE in the germline V gene. This CDR3 region has 14 residues.